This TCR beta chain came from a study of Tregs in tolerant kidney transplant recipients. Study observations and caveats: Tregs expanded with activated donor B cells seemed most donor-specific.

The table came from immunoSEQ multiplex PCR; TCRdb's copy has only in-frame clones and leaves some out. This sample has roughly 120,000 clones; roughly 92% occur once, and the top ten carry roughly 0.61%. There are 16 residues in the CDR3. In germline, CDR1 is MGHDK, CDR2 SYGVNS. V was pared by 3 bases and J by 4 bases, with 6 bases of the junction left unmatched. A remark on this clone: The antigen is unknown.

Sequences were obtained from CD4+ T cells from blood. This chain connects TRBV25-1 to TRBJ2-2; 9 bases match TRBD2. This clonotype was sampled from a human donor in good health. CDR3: CASSDPGLAGTGELFF. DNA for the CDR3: TGTGCCAGCAGTGACCCGGGACTAGCCGGCACCGGGGAGCTGTTTTTT.